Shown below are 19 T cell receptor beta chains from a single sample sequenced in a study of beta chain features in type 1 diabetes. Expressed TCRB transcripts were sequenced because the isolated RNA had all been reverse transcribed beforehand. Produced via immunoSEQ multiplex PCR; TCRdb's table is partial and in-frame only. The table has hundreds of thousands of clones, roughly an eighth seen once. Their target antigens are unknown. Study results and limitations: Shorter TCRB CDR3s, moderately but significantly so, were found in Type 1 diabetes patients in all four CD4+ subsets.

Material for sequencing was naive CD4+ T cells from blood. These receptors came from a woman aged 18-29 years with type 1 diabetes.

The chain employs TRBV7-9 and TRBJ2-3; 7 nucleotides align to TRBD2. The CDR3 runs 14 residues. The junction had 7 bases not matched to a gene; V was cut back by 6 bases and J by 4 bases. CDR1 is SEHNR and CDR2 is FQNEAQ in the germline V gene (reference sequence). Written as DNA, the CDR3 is TGTGCCAGCAGACGAGCGGGGTCCCCAGATACGCAGTATTTT. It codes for CASRRAGSPDTQYF.

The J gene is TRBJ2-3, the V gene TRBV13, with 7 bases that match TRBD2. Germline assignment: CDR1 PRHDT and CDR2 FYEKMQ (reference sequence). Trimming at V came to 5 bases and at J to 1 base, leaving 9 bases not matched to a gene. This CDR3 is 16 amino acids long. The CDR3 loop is CASSRVRAGGTDTQYF. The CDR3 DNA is TGTGCCAGCAGCCGTGTGCGGGCGGGGGGCACAGATACGCAGTATTTT.

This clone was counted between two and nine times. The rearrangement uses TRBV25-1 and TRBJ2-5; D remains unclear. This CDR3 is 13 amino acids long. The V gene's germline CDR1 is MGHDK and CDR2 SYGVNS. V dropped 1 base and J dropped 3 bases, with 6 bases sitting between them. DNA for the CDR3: TGTGCCAGCAGTGAATGGGCTGAAGAGACCCAGTACTTC. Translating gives CASSEWAEETQYF.

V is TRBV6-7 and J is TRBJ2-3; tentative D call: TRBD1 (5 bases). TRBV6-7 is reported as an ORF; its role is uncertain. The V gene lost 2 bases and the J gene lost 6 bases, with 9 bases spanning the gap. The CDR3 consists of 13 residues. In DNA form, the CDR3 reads TGTGCCAGCAGTTACCAGGGTAGGGATACGCAGTATTTT. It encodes CASSYQGRDTQYF.

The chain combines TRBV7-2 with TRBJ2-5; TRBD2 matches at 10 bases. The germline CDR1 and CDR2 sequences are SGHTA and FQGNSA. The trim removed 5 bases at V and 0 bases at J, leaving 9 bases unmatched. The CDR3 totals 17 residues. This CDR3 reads CASSQGAGGLYQETQYF. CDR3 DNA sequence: TGTGCCAGCAGCCAAGGAGCGGGAGGGCTGTACCAAGAGACCCAGTACTTC.

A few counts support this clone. CDR3 loop: CASSLSGRGADTQYF. CDR3 coding DNA: TGTGCCAGCAGTCTTAGCGGGAGGGGTGCAGATACGCAGTATTTT. The V gene is TRBV28, the J gene TRBJ2-3, with TRBD2 matching over 11 bases. J gave up 4 bases and V 5 bases, and 5 bases lay outside the gene matches. Germline lookup yields CDR1 MDHEN and CDR2 SYDVKM. The CDR3 runs 15 residues.

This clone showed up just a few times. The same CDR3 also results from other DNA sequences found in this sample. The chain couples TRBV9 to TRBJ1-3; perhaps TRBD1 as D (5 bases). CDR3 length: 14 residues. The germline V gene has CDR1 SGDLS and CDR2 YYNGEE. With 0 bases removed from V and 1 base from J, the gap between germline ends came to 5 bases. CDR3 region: CASSVEGSGNTIYF. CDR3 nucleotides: TGTGCCAGCAGCGTAGAGGGGTCTGGAAACACCATATATTTT.

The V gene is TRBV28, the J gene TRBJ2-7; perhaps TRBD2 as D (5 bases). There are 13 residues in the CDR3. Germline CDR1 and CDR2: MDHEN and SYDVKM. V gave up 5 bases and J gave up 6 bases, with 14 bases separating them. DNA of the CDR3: TGTGCCAGCAGTGCTAGGAATCGGGGCGAGCAGTACTTC. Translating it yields CASSARNRGEQYF.

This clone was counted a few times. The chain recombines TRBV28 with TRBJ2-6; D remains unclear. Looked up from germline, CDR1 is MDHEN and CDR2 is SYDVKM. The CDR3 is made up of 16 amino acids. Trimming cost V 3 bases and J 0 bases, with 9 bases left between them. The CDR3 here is CASSFVAASGANVLTF. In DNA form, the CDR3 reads TGTGCCAGCAGTTTTGTTGCGGCCTCTGGGGCCAACGTCCTGACTTTC.

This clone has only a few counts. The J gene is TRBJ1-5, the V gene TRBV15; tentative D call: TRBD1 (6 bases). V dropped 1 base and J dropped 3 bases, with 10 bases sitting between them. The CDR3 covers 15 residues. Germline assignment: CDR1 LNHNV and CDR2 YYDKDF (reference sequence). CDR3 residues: CATSRAGQHNQPQHF. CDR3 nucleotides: TGTGCCACCAGCAGAGCTGGACAGCACAATCAGCCCCAGCATTTT.

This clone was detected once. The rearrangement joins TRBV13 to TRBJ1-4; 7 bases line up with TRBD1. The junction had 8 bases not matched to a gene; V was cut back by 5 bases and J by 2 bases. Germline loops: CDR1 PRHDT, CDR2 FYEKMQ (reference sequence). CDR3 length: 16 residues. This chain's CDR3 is CASSRGQAWTNEKLFF. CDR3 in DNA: TGTGCCAGCAGCCGCGGACAGGCTTGGACTAATGAAAAACTGTTTTTT. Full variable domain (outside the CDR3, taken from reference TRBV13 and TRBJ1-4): AAGVIQSPRHLIKEKRETATLKCYPIPRHDTVYWYQQGPGQDPQFLISFYEKMQSDKGSIPDRFSAQQFSDYHSELNMSSLELGDSALYFCASSRGQAWTNEKLFFGSGTQLSVL.

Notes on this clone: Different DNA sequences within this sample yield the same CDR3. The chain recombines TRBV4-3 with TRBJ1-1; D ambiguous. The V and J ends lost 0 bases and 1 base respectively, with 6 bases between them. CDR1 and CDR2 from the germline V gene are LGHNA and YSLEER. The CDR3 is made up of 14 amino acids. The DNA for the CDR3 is TGCGCCAGCAGCCAAGACGGAGCGAACACTGAAGCTTTCTTT. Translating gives CASSQDGANTEAFF.

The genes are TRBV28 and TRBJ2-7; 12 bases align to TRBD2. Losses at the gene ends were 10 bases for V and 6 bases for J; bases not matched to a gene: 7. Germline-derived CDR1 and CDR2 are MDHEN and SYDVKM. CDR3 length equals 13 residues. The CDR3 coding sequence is TGTGCCACTCTACTAGCGGGAGGAGCCGAGCAGTACTTC. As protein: CATLLAGGAEQYF.

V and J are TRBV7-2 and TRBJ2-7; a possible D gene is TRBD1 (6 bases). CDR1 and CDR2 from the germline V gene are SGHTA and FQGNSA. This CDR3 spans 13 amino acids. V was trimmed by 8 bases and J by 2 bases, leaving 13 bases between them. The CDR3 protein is CASGPGVTYEQYF. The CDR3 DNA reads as TGTGCCAGCGGCCCAGGGGTCACCTACGAGCAGTACTTC. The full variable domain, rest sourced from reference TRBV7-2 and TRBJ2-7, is GAGVSQSPSNKVTEKGKDVELRCDPISGHTALYWYRQSLGQGLEFLIYFQGNSAPDKSGLPSDRFSAERTGGSVSTLTIQRTQQEDSAVYLCASGPGVTYEQYFGPGTRLTVT.

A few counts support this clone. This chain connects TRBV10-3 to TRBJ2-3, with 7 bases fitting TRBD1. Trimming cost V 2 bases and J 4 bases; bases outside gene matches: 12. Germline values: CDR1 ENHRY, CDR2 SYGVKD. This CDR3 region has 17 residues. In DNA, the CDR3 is TGTGCCATCAGTGAGGCCCCCAGACAGGGATGGGCAGATACGCAGTATTTT. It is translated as CAISEAPRQGWADTQYF.

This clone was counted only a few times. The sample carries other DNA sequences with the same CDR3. The CDR3 DNA follows: TGTGCCAGCAGCCTGGGGGGAAGGGAGACCCAGTACTTC. It codes for CASSLGGRETQYF. This rearrangement joins TRBV28 to TRBJ2-5; maybe TRBD2 (6 bases). Trimming removed 6 bases at V and 5 bases at J, with 13 bases between. The CDR3 is made up of 13 amino acids. From germline, CDR1 is MDHEN and CDR2 SYDVKM.

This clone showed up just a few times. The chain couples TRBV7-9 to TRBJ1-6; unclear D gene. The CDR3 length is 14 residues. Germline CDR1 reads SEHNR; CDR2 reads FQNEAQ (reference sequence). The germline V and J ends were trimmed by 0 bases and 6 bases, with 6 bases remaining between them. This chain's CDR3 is CASSLAATNSPLHF. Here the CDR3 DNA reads TGTGCCAGCAGCTTAGCTGCTACTAATTCACCCCTCCACTTT.

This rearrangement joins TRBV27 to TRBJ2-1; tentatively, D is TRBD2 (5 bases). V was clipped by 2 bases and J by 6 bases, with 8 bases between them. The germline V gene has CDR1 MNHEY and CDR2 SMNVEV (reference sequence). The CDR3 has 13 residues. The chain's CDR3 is CASSLNGGNEQFF. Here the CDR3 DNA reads TGTGCCAGCAGTTTAAACGGAGGCAATGAGCAGTTCTTC.

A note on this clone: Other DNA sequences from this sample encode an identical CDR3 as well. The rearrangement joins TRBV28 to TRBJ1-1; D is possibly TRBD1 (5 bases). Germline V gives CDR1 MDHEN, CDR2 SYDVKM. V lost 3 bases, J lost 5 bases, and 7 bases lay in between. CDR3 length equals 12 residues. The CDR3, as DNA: TGTGCCAGCAGTTTGCAGGGAACTGAAGCTTTCTTT. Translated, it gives CASSLQGTEAFF. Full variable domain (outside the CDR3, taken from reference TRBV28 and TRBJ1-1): DVKVTQSSRYLVKRTGEKVFLECVQDMDHENMFWYRQDPGLGLRLIYFSYDVKMKEKGDIPEGYSVSREKKERFSLILESASTNQTSMYLCASSLQGTEAFFGQGTRLTVV.